The source of this T cell receptor (beta chain) is a study of blood T cell repertoires in COVID-19 (dated by TCRdb to the early 2020s). About the study as a whole: Collaborator samples came from the United States, Italy and Spain and covered acute and convalescent phases of COVID-19. The material from the prospective study consisted of cDNA or gDNA derived from T cells, B-cell-depleted T cells, or PBMCs. Deeply sampled blood TCRbeta repertoires from subjects exposed to, actively infected with, or recovered from COVID-19 were included in the dataset. The repertoires were made available in a free public database intended to serve as a resource for research on the immune response to SARS-CoV-2. Nearly every sample came with metadata listing a de-identified subject ID, COVID-19 status, age in years and sex. Samples came from the ongoing ImmuneRACE study (first 160 participants) plus 1,254 subjects from 6 global collaborators. HLA class I and class II types, where available, came from metadata supplied by the sample provider rather than from assay-based typing. What the authors observed across the whole study: How much clinical and demographic metadata was included differed by source and by participant, and the metadata was provided uncurated.

Points on this clone: It lacks a known antigen. No much larger clone exists at a distance of one base, and base qualities are not known.

Collaborating institutions collected whole blood in K2EDTA tubes following their own protocols. For TCRbeta analysis, collaborator samples were shipped as frozen whole blood, as isolated PBMCs, or as DNA extracted from either sample type. TCRbeta CDR3 regions were amplified from genomic DNA by means of the immunoSEQ Assay, a bias-controlled multiplex PCR. The paper's processing steps were these. The number of nucleated cells in each sample was estimated by amplification of reference gene primers within the assay. To quantify the absolute abundance of each unique TCRbeta CDR3 rearrangement, sequence reads were collapsed and filtered. For each sample, productive Simpson clonality was calculated as the square root of Simpson's diversity index over productive rearrangements. TCRdb mirrors the immuneACCESS table, restricted to in-frame sequences. Some clones are absent from its copies; in checked studies, under half trace to an unresolved V gene, and the reason for the others is unknown. V, J and clone size are those of that table, while D and trimming were read from the DNA. This sample has 37,000 or so clones in its table, and about 82% of those were observed once. The top ten hold approximately 14% of the sample.

Taken from the germline V gene, the CDR1 and CDR2 loops are SGHTA and FQGNSA. Spanning cysteine to phenylalanine, the CDR3 consists of 13 amino acids. Just CDR3 DNA is preserved here, 39 bases in frame from base 1. Relative to germline, V is missing 9 bases and J is missing 2 bases, with 5 bases of the junction outside any gene match. Rearrangement joined TRBV7-2 to TRBJ2-5; the central 8 bases match TRBD1. The sequencing input was peripheral blood. The source is a human donor in a cohort sampled during active COVID-19. The encoded CDR3 is CARGTGGQETQYF. The DNA sequence follows: TGTGCCAGGGGAACAGGGGGTCAAGAGACCCAGTACTTC.